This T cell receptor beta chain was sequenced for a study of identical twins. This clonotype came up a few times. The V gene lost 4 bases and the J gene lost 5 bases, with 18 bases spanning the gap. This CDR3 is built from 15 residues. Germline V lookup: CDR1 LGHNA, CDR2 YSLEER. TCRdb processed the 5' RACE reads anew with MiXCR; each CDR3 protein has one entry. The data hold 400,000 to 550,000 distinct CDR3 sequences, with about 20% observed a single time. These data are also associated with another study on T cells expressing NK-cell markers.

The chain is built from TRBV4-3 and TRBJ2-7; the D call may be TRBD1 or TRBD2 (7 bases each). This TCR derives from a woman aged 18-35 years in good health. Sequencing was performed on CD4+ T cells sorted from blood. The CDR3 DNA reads TGCGCCAGCAGCCCCTGGGGCAGGGGGGGCCACGAGCAGTACTTC. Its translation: CASSPWGRGGHEQYF.